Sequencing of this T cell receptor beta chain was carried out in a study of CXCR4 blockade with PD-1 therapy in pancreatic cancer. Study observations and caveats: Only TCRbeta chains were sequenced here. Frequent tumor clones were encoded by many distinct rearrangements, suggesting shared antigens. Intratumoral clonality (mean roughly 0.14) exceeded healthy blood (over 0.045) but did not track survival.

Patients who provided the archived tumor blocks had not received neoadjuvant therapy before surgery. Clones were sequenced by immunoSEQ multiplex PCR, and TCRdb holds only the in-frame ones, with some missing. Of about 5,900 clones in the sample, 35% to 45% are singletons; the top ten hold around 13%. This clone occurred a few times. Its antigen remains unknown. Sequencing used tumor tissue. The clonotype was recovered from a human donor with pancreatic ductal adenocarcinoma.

CDR3 nucleotides: TGTGCCAGCAGCCCTGACATTAACTATGGCTACACCTTC. This gives the protein CASSPDINYGYTF. The J gene is TRBJ1-2, the V gene TRBV16, with D unclear. The length of the CDR3 is 13 residues. The V end was cut by 4 bases, the J end by 1 base, with 7 bases between. Germline CDR1 reads KGHSY; CDR2 reads FQNENV.